This T cell receptor (beta chain) derives from a study of cytomegalovirus exposure and HLA in healthy donors (TCRdb year 2017). With respect to the entire study: An earlier analysis of around 600 of the donors reported 250 to 300 Gb of sequence data and 117 million unique TCR beta sequences from about 200 million T cells. An early release that covered approximately 600 HLA-typed donors contained 250 to 350 gigabases of sequencing data and tens of millions of unique TCR sequences. The genetic ancestry cluster associated with self-reported Caucasian donors included about four fifths of the 398 genotyped donors. The study aimed to test whether cataloging public T cell receptors could reveal signatures of past pathogen exposure. The study profiled the T cell repertoires of some 610 subjects by immunosequencing and related them to cytomegalovirus serostatus. In addition to the first cohort of 650 to 800 subjects, a separate validation cohort of approximately 130 different subjects was used. The study combined high-throughput TCR immunosequencing, statistical association of individual TCRs with disease status, and machine learning to predict cytomegalovirus infection status. In a later analysis, previously published TCR beta repertoires from 666 donors were re-analyzed and high-resolution HLA genotyping was added so that TCR occurrence patterns could be studied. The later analysis used no new phenotypic data to find candidate immune exposures, relying instead on TCR beta sequences and their occurrence across donors. In an earlier analysis of 587 of the donors, high-throughput TCR beta sequencing was used to judge whether each TCR beta V gene segment behaved as functional or pseudogenic. Donor age, sex, ethnicity and CMV serostatus were compiled together with the repertoire data. A later genetic analysis used genome-wide SNP genotypes for about 60% of the 666 donors, treating that subset as a discovery cohort. Every discovery cohort repertoire had been produced on one sequencing platform. HLA typing covered class I and class II loci at four-digit resolution. Typing coverage differed by locus: A, B, C, DRB1 and DQB1 were typed in about 620-630 donors, DQA1 in about 550, DPA1 in 606, and DPB1 in approximately 450. A handful of DR-DQ haplotypes were handled as single units for association and clustering because linkage in the cohort was strong. On average, around 230,000 unique TCR beta nucleotide sequences were sequenced per donor among 300 to 500 genotyped donors of the cohort, with roughly a sixth of those sequences being non-productive. Results the study describes overall, beyond this receptor: According to a later analysis, TCR association rates differed among HLA loci, with DRB1 alleles showing the most associated TCRs and HLA-C alleles showing the fewest. According to a later analysis, parvovirus B19, influenza, CMV and Epstein-Barr virus appeared linked to several top co-occurrence clusters. A further reported finding was that TCR beta sequences accurately predicted the HLA-A and HLA-B alleles for most subjects in the first cohort. Assigning TCR associations to individual alleles was difficult when HLA alleles, especially DR and DQ, strongly co-occurred. Because counts were too low, fewer than 20 rarely observed V segments, including chromosome 9 orphons, were excluded from the earlier analysis of 587 of the donors. Specific HLA alleles were associated with some 15,000 TCR beta sequences at a false discovery rate of 0.05 in a later analysis. Broadly in line with IMGT annotations, most TCR beta V segments showed up in productive rearrangements about 87% or about 30% of the time in an earlier analysis of 450 to 750 of the donors. Most TCR sequences were seen in very few donors, while some public TCRs were found in many individuals. Linkage disequilibrium might explain the correlated functional status among segregating V segments, but an unknown experimental factor could not be ruled out. In a later analysis, HLA-associated TCR beta chains showed more clonal expansion and lower generation probabilities than non-associated chains that were equally common. The authors suggested that the approach could potentially be generalized to other disease states and immunological phenotypes. According to a later genetic analysis, donors in an Asian-associated ancestry cluster had fewer N-insertions in productive TCRs than the roughly 670-donor mean. This cohort had only TCR beta chains sequenced, and the lack of alpha or paired-chain data limited which features could be detected. In a later genetic analysis, a missense DCLRE1C variant was associated with V-gene and J-gene trimming of TCR beta chains, and the association was replicated in an independent cohort. The study listed 150 to 200 TCR beta chains as associated with cytomegalovirus. A cluster of highly shared sequence variants was judged likely to be a technical artifact of the sequencing pipeline. Some IMGT-functional V segments, including TRBV6-2 and TRBV6-3, could not be told apart with the 87-base-pair reads, so those segments were excluded. The classifier was reported to diagnose cytomegalovirus status with high specificity and sensitivity in both the original cohort and the validation cohort. Sequencing depth was assumed to be roughly uniform across donors in the presence/absence analyses, though that assumption may not hold. HLA typing was unavailable for some donors at each locus, so association tests used only the typed subset. In vitro tests confirmed that a few of the cytomegalovirus-associated TCR beta chains recognize cytomegalovirus antigens. The only immune exposure information available for the cohort was CMV serostatus. In a later analysis, most CMV-associated TCR beta chains were found to appear HLA-restricted, with HLA associations seemingly driven largely by CMV exposure.

Comment on this clone: Its antigen remains unidentified. One base away there is no much larger clone; base qualities are not given.

Library creation used the immunoSEQ multiplex PCR assay. The multiplex PCR relied on a mix of 60 forward primers for TCR Vbeta segments and 13 reverse primers for TCR Jbeta segments. A multiplex PCR assay on genomic DNA amplified the CDR3 region of rearranged TCR beta genes. Amplified TCR beta libraries were sequenced as 87-base-pair reads on the Illumina HiSeq System. Turning to the authors' computational methods: A later analysis tallied some 79 million unique TCR beta chains across the roughly 610 repertoires, and approximately 9.9 million of those chains were shared by two or more donors. Raw reads were error-corrected and collapsed into unique sequences by a nearest-neighbor algorithm in which closely related sequences were merged to remove PCR and sequencing errors. CDR3 sequences were aligned to IMGT reference sequences to assign V, D and J gene segments. For a sequence to be retained, a match of at least six nucleotides was required to both a V gene segment and a J gene segment. Rearrangements were called productive when the CDR3 lacked stop codons and stayed in frame with V and J; all others were non-productive. CDR3 was defined by IMGT convention, running from the second conserved V-encoded cysteine to the conserved J-encoded phenylalanine. In an earlier analysis of approximately 500 of the donors, sequences lacking an unambiguous match to a single V gene segment were excluded. An earlier analysis of a few hundred of the donors classified V segments as functional when productive rearrangements were above 56.7% and as segregating when the standard deviation between donors was above 5%. To diagnose cytomegalovirus status from the catalog of TCR beta chain sequences, a statistical classification framework was built. V and J gene assignment, in a later analysis, came from comparing TCR nucleotide sequences with IMGT/GENE-DB human TR gene sequences. A later analysis assigned CDR3 sequences and most-parsimonious VDJ recombination scenarios with the TCRdist pipeline. A later analysis defined each TCR beta chain by its CDR3 amino acid sequence plus V-gene family, and excluded reads lacking a unique V-gene family. In a later analysis, 500 to 700 highly shared, low-generation-probability nucleotide sequences were removed to address suspected cross-contamination and a sequencing artifact. A later analysis calculated a clonal expansion index for each public chain from normalized within-repertoire ranks of inferred template counts. In a later analysis, generation probabilities were computed using a VDJ recombination model fitted to out-of-frame rearrangements, and the results were checked against IGoR. In a later analysis, hypergeometric tests were used to score TCR-TCR, TCR-HLA and TCR-CMV co-occurrence, with a repertoire-size bias correction applied to TCR pairs. In a later analysis, false discovery rates were estimated by permuting HLA or CMV assignments 20 times. In a later analysis, co-occurring TCRs were grouped with DBSCAN, and TCRdist sequence similarity was added when clustering was performed within HLA-allele-positive subsets. Repertoires with fewer than 30,000 or more than 120,000 public chains, plus five repertoires with anomalous nucleotide sharing, were excluded from co-occurrence clustering. Drawn from immuneACCESS, this table holds only the in-frame rearrangements with V and J called that TCRdb kept. Clones are partly lost; checked studies trace under half to an unresolved V gene and leave the rest unexplained. V and J calls and clone size are those listed in that table; D and trimming were worked out from the DNA. For this sample there are around 100,000 clones; about 73% appear just once. The ten largest make up roughly 4.2% of the sample.

The cohort consisted of approximately 670 healthy bone marrow donors. At the time of sampling, all cohort members were nominally healthy, though unrecorded immune exposures were likely present. The donor was CMV seropositive and was included in the group of approximately 310 seropositive cohort members. A peripheral blood sample was provided by each donor, and peripheral blood mononuclear cells were used for TCR beta sequencing. Genomic DNA was extracted from the blood cell samples with the Qiagen DNeasy Blood Extraction Kit. The CDR3 runs 16 amino acids, cysteine and phenylalanine included. The DNA shown is the 48-base CDR3, in frame from base 1. As encoded in the germline V gene, CDR1 is SGHDN while CDR2 is FVKESK. V sheds 3 bases and J sheds 0 bases, leaving 14 bases between their ends.

The sequence joins TRBV14 to TRBJ2-5; TRBD2 might be the D gene, on 5 matching bases. This TCR was recovered from a woman in her thirties or forties in good health and CMV-seropositive. The sample was PBMCs. The DNA sequence is TGTGCCAGCAGCCACTTACTAGATGGGTACCAAGAGACCCAGTACTTC. Translated, it gives CASSHLLDGYQETQYF.